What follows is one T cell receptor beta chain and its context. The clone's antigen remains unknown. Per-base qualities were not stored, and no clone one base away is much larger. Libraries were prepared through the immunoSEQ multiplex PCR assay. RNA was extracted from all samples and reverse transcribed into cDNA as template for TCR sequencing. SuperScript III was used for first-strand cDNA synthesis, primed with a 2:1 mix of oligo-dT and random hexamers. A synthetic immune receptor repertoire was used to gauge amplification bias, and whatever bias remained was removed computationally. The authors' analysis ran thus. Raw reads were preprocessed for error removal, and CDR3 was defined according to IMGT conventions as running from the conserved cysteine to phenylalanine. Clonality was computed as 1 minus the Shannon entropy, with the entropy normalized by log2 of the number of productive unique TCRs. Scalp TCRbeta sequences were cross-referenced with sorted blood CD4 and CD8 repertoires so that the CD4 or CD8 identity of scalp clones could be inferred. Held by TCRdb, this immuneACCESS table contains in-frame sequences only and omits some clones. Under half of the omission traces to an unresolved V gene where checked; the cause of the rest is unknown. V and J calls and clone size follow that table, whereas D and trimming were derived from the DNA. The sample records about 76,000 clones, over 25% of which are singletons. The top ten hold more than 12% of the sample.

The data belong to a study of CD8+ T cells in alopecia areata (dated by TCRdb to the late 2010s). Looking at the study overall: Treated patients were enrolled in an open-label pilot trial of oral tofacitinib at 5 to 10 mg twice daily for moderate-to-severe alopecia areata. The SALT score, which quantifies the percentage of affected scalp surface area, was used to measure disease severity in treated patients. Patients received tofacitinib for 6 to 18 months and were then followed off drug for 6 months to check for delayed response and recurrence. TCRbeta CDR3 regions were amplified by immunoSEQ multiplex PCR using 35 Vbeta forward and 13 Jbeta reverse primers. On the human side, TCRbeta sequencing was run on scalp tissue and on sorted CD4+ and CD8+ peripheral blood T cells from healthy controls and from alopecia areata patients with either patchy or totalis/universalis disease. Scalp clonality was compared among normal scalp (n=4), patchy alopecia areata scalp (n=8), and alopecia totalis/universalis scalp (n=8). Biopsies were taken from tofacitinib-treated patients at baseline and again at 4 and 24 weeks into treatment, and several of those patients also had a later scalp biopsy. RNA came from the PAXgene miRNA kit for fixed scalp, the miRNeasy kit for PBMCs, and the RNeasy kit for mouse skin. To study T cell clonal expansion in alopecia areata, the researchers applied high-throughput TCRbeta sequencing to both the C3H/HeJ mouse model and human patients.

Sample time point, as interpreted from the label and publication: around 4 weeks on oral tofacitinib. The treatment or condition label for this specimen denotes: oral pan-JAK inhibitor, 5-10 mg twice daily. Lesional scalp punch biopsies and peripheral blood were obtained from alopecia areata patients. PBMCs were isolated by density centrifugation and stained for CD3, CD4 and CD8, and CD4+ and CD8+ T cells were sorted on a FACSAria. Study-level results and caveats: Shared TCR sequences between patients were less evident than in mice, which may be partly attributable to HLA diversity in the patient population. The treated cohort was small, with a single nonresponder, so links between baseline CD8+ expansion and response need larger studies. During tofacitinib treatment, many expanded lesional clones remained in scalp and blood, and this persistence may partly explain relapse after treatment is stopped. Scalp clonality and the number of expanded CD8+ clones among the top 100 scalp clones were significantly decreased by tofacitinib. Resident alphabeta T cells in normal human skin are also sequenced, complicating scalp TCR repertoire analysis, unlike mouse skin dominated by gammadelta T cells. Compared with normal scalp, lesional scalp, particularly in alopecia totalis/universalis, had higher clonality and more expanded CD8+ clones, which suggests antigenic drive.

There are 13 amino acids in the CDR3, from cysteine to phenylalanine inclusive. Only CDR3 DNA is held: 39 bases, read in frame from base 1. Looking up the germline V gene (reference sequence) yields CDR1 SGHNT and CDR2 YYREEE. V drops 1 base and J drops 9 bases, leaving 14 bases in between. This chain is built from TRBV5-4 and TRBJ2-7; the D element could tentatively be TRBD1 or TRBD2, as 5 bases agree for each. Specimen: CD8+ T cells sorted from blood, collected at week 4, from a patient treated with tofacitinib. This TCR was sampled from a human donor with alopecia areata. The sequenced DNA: TGTGCCAGCAGCTTGTTGGGGACCCTTCGGCAGTACTTC. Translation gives CASSLLGTLRQYF.